This record looks at one T cell receptor beta chain sequence and its context. Its antigen remains unidentified. Germline CDR1 reads MGHRA; CDR2 reads YSYEKL. CDR3 size: 17 residues. V lost 2 bases, J lost 4 bases, and 8 bases stayed unmatched. Assay: immunoSEQ multiplex PCR; the TCRdb copy retains only in-frame clones and omits some. The repertoire has more than 50,000 clones, around 67% of them found once; the top ten carry around 4.7%. The entry originates in a study of T cells in tumors after PD-1 blockade. Study in general: Excluded were patients with checkpoint blockade, immunosuppressants, or radiotherapy or other anti-cancer therapy within 4 weeks. A subset received ongoing vismodegib 150 mg daily alongside anti-PD-1 therapy. On average, peripheral blood gave about 100,000 TCR templates and around 40,000 unique clonotypes. General study findings and limits: Approximately 43% of tumor TCR clonotypes were also found in blood.

Sequencing used PBMCs, obtained after anti-PD-1 treatment. The source of this sequence is a human donor with basal cell carcinoma. V gene TRBV4-1 combines with J gene TRBJ1-5; 10 positions match TRBD1. This CDR3 is CASSQKPPGQGNQPQHF. For the CDR3, the DNA is TGCGCCAGCAGCCAAAAACCCCCGGGACAGGGGAATCAGCCCCAGCATTTT.